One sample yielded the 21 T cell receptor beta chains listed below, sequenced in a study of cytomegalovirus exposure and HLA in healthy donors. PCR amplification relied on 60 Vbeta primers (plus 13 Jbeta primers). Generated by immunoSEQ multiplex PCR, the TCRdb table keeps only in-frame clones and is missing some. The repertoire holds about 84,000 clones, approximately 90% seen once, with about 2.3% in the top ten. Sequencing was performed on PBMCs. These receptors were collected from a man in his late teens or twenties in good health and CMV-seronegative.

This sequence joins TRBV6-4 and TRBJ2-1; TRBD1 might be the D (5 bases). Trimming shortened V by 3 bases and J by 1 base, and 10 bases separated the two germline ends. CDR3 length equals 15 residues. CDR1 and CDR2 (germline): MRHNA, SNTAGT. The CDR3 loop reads CASSEGHESYNEQFF. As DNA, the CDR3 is TGTGCCAGCAGTGAAGGACACGAATCCTACAATGAGCAGTTCTTC.

CDR3 sequence reads: CASSYRDRANEQFF. CDR3 coding DNA: TGTGCCAGCAGTTACAGGGACAGAGCCAATGAGCAGTTCTTC. The V call is TRBV6-6, the J call TRBJ2-1; 7 bases fit TRBD1. CDR1 is MNHNY, CDR2 SVGAGI, per germline (reference sequence). The CDR3 has 14 amino acids. The V segment lost 2 bases and the J segment 6 bases; nucleotides outside the gene matches: 4.

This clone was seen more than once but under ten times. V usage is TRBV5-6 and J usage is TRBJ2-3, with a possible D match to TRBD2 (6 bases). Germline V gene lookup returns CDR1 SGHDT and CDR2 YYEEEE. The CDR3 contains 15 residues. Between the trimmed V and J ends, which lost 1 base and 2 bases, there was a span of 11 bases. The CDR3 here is CASSLPRGFTDTQYF. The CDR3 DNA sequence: TGTGCCAGCAGCTTGCCCCGGGGGTTCACAGATACGCAGTATTTT.

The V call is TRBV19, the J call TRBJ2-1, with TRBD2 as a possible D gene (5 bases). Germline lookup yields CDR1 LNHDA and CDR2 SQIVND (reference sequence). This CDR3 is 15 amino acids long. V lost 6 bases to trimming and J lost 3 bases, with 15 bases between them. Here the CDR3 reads CASRRTQLDYNEQFF. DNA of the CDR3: TGTGCCAGTAGACGGACTCAACTAGACTACAATGAGCAGTTCTTC.

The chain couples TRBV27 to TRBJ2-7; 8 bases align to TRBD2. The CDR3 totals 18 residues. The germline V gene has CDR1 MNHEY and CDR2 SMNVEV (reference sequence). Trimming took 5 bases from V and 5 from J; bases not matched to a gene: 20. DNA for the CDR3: TGTGCCAGCAGTCCCCTGACCCCCCTCGCGGGAGGTGAGGACGAGCAGTACTTC. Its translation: CASSPLTPLAGGEDEQYF.

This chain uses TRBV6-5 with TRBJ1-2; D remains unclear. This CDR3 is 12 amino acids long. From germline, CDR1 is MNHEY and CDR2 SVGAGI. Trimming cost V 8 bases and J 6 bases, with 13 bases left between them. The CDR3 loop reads CASGRGSHGYTF. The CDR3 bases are TGTGCCAGCGGTAGAGGCAGTCATGGCTACACCTTC.

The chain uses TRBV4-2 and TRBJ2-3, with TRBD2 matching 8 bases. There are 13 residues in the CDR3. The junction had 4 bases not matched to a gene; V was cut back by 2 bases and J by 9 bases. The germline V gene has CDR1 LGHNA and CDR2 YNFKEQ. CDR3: CASSQSGGRTQYF. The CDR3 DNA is TGTGCCAGCAGCCAATCGGGAGGGAGGACGCAGTATTTT.

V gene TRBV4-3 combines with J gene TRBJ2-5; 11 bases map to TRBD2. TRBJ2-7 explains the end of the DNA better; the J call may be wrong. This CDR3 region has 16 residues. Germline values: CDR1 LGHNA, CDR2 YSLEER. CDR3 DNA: TGCGCCAGCAGCCAAGTACGGGGACTAGCGGTCTACGAGCAGTACTTC. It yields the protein CASSQVRGLAVYEQYF.

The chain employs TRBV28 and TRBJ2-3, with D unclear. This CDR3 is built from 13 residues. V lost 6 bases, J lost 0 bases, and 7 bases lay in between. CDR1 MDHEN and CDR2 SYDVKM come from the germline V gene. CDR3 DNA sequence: TGTGCCAGCAGCCCCATGAGCACAGATACGCAGTATTTT. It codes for CASSPMSTDTQYF.

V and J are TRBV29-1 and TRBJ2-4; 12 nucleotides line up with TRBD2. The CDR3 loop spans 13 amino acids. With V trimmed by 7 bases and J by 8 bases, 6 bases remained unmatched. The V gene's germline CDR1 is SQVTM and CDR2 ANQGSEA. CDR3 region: CSASRLAGDIQYF. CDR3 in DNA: TGCAGCGCCTCTAGACTAGCGGGAGACATTCAGTACTTC. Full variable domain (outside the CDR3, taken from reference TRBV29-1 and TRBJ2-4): SAVISQKPSRDICQRGTSLTIQCQVDSQVTMMFWYRQQPGQSLTLIATANQGSEATYESGFVIDKFPISRPNLTFSTLTVSNMSPEDSSIYLCSASRLAGDIQYFGAGTRLSVL.

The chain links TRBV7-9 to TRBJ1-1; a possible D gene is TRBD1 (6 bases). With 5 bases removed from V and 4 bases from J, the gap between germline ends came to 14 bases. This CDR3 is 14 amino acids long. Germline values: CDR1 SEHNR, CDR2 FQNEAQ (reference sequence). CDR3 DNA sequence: TGTGCCAGCAGCGTACAGGGCCGTGGCACTGAAGCTTTCTTT. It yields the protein CASSVQGRGTEAFF.

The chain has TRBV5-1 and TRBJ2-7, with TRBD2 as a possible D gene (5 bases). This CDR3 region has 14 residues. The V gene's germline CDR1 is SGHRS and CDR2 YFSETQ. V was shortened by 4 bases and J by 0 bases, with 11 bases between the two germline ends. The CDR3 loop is CASSTPTSSYEQYF. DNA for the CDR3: TGCGCCAGCAGCACTCCCACTAGCTCCTACGAGCAGTACTTC.

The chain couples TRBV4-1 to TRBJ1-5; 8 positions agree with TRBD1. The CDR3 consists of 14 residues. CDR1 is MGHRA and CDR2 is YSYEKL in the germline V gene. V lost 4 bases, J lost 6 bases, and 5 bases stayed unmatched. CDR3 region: CASSPGTGTQPQHF. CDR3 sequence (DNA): TGCGCCAGCAGCCCCGGGACAGGTACTCAGCCCCAGCATTTT.

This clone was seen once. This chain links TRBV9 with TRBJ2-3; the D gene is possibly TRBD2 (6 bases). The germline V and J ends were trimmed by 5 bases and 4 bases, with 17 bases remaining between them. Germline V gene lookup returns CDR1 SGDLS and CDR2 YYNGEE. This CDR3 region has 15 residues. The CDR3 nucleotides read TGTGCCAGCAGTGTTACATGGGCGGGATCAGATACGCAGTATTTT. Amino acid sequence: CASSVTWAGSDTQYF.

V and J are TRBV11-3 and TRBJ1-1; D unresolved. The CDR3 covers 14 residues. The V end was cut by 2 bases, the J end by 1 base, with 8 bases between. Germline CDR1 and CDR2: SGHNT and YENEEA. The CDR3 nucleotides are TGTGCCAGCAGCTTAAATTCCGGGAACACTGAAGCTTTCTTT. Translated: CASSLNSGNTEAFF. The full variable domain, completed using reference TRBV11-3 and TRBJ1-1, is EAGVVQSPRYKIIEKKQPVAFWCNPISGHNTLYWYLQNLGQGPELLIRYENEEAVDDSQLPKDRFSAERLKGVDSTLKIQPAELGDSAVYLCASSLNSGNTEAFFGQGTRLTVV.

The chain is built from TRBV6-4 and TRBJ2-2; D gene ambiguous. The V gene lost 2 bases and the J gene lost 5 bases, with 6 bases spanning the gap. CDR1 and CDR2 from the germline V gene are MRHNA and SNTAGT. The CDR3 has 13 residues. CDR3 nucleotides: TGTGCCAGCAGTGACAGAGAAACCGGGGAGCTGTTTTTT. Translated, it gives CASSDRETGELFF.

The CDR3: CASSLLAGVAEQYF. CDR3 bases: TGTGCCAGCAGCTTACTAGCGGGAGTGGCCGAGCAGTACTTC. This chain connects TRBV7-2 to TRBJ2-7; 10 bases agree with TRBD2. Trimming removed 2 bases from V and 6 bases from J; junction bases left unmatched: 4. This CDR3 comprises 14 residues. Germline CDR1 is SGHTA and CDR2 is FQGNSA.

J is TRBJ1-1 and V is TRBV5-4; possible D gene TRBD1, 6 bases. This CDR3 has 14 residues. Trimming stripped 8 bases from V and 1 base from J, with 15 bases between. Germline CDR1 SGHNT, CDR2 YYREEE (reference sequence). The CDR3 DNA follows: TGTGCCAGTCAACAGGGAGCCGGGAACACTGAAGCTTTCTTT. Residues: CASQQGAGNTEAFF.

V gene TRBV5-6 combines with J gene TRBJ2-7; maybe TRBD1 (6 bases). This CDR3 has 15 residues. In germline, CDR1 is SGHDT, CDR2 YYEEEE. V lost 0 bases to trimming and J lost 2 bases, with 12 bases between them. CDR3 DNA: TGTGCCAGCAGCTTGGCCAGGGGATCCACCTACGAGCAGTACTTC. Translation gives CASSLARGSTYEQYF.

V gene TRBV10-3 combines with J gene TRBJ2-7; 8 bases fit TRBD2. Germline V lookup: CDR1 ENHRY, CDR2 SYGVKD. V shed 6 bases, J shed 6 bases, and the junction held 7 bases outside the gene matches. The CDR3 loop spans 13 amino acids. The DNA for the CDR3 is TGTGCCATCAGACCTGACGGGAGGGTCGAGCAGTACTTC. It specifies CAIRPDGRVEQYF.

This CDR3 is CASSRRLAGGLNEQFF. In nucleotides, the CDR3 is TGCGCCAGCAGCCGTCGACTAGCGGGAGGGCTAAATGAGCAGTTCTTC. The chain has TRBV5-1 and TRBJ2-1; 14 nucleotides match TRBD2. The CDR3 loop spans 16 amino acids. V gave up 4 bases and J gave up 7 bases; unmatched junction bases: 7. The V gene's germline CDR1 is SGHRS and CDR2 YFSETQ.